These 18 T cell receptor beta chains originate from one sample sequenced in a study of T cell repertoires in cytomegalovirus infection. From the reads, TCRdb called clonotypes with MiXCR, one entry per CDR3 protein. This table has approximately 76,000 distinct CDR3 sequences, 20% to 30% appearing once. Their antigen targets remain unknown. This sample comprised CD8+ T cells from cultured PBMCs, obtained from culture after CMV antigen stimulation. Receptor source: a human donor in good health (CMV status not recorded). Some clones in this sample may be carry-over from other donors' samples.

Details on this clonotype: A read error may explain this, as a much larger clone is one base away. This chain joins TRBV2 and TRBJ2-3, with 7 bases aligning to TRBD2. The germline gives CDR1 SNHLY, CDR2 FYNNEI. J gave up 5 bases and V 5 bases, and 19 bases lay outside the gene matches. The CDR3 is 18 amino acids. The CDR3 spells CASSSPKVVGGSKDTQYF. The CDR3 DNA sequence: TGTGCCAGCAGTTCTCCAAAGGTAGTGGGGGGGTCAAAAGATACGCAGTATTTT.

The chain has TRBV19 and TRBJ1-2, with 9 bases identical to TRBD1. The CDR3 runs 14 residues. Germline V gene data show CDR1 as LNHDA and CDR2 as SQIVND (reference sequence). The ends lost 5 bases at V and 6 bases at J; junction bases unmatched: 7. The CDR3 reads CASSVQGATDGYTF. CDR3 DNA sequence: TGTGCCAGTAGTGTACAGGGGGCGACGGATGGCTACACCTTC. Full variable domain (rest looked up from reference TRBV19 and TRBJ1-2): DGGITQSPKYLFRKEGQNVTLSCEQNLNHDAMYWYRQDPGQGLRLIYYSQIVNDFQKGDIAEGYSVSREKKESFPLTVTSAQKNPTAFYLCASSVQGATDGYTFGSGTRLTVV.

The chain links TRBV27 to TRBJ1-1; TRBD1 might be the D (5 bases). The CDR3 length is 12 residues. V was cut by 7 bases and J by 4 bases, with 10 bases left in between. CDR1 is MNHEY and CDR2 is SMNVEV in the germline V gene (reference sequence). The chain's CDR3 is CASKSGGTEAFF. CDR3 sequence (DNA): TGTGCCAGCAAGAGCGGGGGCACTGAAGCTTTCTTT.

CDR3 in amino acids: CASSLETGRPSYGYTF. The CDR3 nucleotides are TGTGCCAGCAGCTTAGAAACAGGGCGCCCGTCCTACGGCTACACCTTC. This chain connects TRBV11-3 to TRBJ1-2; the D gene is possibly TRBD1 (6 bases). The CDR3 is 16 amino acids. Trimming left V 0 bases short and J 8 bases short, with 19 bases between. Germline loops: CDR1 SGHNT, CDR2 YENEEA.

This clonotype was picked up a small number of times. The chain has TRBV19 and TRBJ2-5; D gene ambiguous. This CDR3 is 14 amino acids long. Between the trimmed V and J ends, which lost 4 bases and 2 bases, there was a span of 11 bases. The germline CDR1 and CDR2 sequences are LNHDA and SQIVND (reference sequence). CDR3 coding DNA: TGTGCCAGTAGTACCGGACCCATACAAGAGACCCAGTACTTC. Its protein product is CASSTGPIQETQYF. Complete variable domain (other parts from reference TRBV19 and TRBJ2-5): DGGITQSPKYLFRKEGQNVTLSCEQNLNHDAMYWYRQDPGQGLRLIYYSQIVNDFQKGDIAEGYSVSREKKESFPLTVTSAQKNPTAFYLCASSTGPIQETQYFGPGTRLLVL.

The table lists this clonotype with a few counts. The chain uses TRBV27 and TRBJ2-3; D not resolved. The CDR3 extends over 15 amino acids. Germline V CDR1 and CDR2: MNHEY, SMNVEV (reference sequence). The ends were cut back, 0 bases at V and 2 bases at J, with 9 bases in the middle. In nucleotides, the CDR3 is TGTGCCAGCAGTTTATCGCTCATTTACACAGATACGCAGTATTTT. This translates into CASSLSLIYTDTQYF.

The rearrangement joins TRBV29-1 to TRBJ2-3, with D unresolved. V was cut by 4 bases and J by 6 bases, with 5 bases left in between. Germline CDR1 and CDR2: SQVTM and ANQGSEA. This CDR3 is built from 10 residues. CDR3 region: CSVVHDTQYF. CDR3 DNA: TGCAGCGTTGTTCACGATACGCAGTATTTT.

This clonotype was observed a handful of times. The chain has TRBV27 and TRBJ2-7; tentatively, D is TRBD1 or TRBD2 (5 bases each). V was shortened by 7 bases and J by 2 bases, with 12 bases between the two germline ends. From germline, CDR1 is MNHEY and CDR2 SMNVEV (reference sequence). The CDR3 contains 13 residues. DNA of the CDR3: TGTGCCAGCACAGGGACGACTACCTACGAGCAGTACTTC. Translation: CASTGTTTYEQYF.

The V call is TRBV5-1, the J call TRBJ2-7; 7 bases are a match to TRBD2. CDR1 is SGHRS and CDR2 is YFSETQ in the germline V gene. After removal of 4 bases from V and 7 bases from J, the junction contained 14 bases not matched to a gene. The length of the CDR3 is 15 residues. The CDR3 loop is CASSPQGGVLWEQYF. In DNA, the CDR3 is TGCGCCAGCAGCCCGCAGGGAGGGGTTTTGTGGGAGCAGTACTTC.

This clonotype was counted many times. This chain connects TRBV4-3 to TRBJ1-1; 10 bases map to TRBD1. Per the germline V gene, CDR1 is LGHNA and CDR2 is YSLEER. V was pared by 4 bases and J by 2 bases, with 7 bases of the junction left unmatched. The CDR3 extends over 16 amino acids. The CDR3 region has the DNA TGCGCCAGCAGCCGCGGACAGGGGGGGCCAAACACTGAAGCTTTCTTT. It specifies CASSRGQGGPNTEAFF.

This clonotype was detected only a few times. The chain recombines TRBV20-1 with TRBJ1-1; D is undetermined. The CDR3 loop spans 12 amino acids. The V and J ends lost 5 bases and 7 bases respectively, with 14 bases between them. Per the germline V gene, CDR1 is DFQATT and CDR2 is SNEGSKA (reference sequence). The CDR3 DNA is TGCAGTGCTGGGTCGGCGGCGATTGAAGCTTTCTTT. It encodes CSAGSAAIEAFF.

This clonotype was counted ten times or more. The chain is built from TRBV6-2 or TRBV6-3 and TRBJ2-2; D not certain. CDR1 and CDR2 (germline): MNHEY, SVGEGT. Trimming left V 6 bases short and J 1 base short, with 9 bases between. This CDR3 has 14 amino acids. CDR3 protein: CASRLDGNTGELFF. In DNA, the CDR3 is TGTGCCAGCAGACTGGACGGGAACACCGGGGAGCTGTTTTTT.

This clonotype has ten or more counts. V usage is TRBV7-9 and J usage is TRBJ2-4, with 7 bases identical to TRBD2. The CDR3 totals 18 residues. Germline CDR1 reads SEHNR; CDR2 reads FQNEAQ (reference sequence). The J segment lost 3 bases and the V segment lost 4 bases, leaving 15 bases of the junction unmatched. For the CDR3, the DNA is TGTGCCAGCAGCTCCAACACCAATATGGCGGGGGTCAAAAACATTCAGTACTTC. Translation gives CASSSNTNMAGVKNIQYF.

The CDR3 loop is CASTTLNTEAFF. The DNA of the CDR3 is TGTGCCAGCACTACCCTGAACACTGAAGCTTTCTTT. This sequence joins TRBV7-9 and TRBJ1-1; D gene ambiguous. V lost 7 bases to trimming and J lost 0 bases, with 6 bases between them. CDR1 is SEHNR and CDR2 is FQNEAQ in the germline V gene (reference sequence). The CDR3 has 12 amino acids.

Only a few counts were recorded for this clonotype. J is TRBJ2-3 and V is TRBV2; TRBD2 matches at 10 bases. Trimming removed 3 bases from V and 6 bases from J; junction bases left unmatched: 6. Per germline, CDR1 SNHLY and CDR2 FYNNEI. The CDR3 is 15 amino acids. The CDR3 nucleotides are TGTGCCAGCAGTGATGCTAGCGGGGGCGCGGATACGCAGTATTTT. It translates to CASSDASGGADTQYF.

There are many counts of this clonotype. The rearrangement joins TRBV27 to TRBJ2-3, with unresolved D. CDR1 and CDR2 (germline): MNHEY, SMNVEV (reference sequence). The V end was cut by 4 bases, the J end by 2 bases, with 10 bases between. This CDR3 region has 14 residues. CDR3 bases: TGTGCCAGCAGTTCCTGGGCCCACACAGATACGCAGTATTTT. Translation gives CASSSWAHTDTQYF.

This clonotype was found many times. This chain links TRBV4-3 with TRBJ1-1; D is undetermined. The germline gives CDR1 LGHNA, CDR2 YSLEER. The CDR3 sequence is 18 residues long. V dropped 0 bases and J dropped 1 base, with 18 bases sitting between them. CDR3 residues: CASSQDRLHAQQNTEAFF. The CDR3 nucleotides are TGCGCCAGCAGCCAAGATAGATTACACGCACAGCAGAACACTGAAGCTTTCTTT.

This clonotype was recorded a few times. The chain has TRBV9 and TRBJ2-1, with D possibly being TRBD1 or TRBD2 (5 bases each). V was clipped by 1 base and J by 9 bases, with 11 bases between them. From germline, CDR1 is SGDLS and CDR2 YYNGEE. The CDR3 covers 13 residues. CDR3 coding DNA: TGTGCCAGCAGCGTAACTGGGGGTCTTGAGCAGTTCTTC. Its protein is CASSVTGGLEQFF.